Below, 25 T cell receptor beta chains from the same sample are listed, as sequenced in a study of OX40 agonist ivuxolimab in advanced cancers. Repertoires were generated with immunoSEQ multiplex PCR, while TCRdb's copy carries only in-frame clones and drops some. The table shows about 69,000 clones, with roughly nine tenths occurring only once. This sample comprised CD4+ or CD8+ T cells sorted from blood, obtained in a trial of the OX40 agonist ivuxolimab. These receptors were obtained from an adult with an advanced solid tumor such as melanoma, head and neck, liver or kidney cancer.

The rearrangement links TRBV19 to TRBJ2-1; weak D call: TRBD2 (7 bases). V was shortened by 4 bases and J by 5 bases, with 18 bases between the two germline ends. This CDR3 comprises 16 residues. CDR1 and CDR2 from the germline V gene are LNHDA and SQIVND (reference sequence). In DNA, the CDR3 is TGTGCCAGTAGTAGGGCCAGGGGAGGGTGGGACAATGAGCAGTTCTTC. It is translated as CASSRARGGWDNEQFF. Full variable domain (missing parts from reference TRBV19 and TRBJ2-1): DGGITQSPKYLFRKEGQNVTLSCEQNLNHDAMYWYRQDPGQGLRLIYYSQIVNDFQKGDIAEGYSVSREKKESFPLTVTSAQKNPTAFYLCASSRARGGWDNEQFFGPGTRLTVL.

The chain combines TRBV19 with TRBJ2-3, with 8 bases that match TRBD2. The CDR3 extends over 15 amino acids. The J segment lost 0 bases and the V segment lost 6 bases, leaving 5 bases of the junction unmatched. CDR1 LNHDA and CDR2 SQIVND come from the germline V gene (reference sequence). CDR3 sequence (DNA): TGTGCCAGTAGGGGACTAGGCTCTAGCACAGATACGCAGTATTTT. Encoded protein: CASRGLGSSTDTQYF.

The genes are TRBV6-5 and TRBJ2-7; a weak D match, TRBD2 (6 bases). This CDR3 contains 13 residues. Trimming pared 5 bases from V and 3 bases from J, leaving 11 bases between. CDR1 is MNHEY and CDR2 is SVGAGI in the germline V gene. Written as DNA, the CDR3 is TGTGCCAGCAGTCGCGGGACCCGCTACGAGCAGTACTTC. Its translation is CASSRGTRYEQYF.

CDR3 residues: CASSLAQYNEQFF. CDR3 DNA sequence: TGTGCCAGCAGCTTAGCACAGTACAATGAGCAGTTCTTC. V gene TRBV7-9 combines with J gene TRBJ2-1; the D is unclear. This CDR3 is 13 amino acids long. Germline V gene sequence: CDR1 SEHNR, CDR2 FQNEAQ (reference sequence). Deletions cut 0 bases from V and 4 bases from J, with 4 bases between.

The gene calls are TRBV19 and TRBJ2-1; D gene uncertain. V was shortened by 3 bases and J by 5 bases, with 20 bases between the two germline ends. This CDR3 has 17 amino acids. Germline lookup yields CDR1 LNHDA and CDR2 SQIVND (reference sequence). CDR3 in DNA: TGTGCCAGTAGTATCGGCCCGCGGACCCTTATAAACAATGAGCAGTTCTTC. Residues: CASSIGPRTLINNEQFF.

DNA for the CDR3: TGTGCCAGCAGTGTTGGAGCGGGGGGCTATGGCTACACCTTC. This translates into CASSVGAGGYGYTF. This chain joins TRBV6-5 and TRBJ1-2; D may be TRBD1 (5 bases). Germline CDR1 is MNHEY and CDR2 is SVGAGI. V was clipped by 5 bases and J by 4 bases, with 14 bases between them. This CDR3 is 14 amino acids long.

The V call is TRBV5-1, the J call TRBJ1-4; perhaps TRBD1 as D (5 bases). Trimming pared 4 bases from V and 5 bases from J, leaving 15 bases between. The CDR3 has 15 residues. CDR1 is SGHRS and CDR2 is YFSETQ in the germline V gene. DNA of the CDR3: TGCGCCAGCAGCATTGGGGACGGACTCAATGAAAAACTGTTTTTT. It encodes CASSIGDGLNEKLFF.

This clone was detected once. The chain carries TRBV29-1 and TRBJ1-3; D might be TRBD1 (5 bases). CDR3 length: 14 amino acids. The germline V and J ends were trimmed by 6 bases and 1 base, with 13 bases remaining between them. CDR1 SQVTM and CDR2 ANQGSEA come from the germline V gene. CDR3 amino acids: CSVGQGGSGNTIYF. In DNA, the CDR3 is TGCAGCGTCGGCCAGGGAGGTTCTGGAAACACCATATATTTT.

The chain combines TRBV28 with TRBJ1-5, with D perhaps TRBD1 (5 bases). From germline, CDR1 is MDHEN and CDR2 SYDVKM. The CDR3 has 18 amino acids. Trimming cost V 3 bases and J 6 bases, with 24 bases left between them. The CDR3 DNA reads TGTGCCAGCAGTTTTGTTCCGGGCCTAGGGGCAGGGAGTCAGCCCCAGCATTTT. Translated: CASSFVPGLGAGSQPQHF. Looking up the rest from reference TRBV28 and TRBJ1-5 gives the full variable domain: DVKVTQSSRYLVKRTGEKVFLECVQDMDHENMFWYRQDPGLGLRLIYFSYDVKMKEKGDIPEGYSVSREKKERFSLILESASTNQTSMYLCASSFVPGLGAGSQPQHFGDGTRLSIL.

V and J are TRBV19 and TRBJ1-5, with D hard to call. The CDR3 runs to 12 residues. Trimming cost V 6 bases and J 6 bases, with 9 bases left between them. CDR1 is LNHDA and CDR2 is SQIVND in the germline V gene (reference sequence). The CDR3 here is CASRKGSQPQHF. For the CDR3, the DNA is TGTGCCAGTAGGAAGGGAAGTCAGCCCCAGCATTTT.

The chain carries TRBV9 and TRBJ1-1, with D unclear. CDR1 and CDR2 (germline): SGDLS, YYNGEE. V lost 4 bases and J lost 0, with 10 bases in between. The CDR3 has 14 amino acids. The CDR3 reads CASSKDGMNTEAFF. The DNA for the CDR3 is TGTGCCAGCAGCAAAGACGGGATGAACACTGAAGCTTTCTTT.

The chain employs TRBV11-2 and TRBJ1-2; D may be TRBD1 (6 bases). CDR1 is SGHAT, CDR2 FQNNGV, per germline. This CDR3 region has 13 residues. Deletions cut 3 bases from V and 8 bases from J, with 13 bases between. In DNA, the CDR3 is TGTGCCAGCAGCTTTACAGGGACGGGCGGCTACACCTTC. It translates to CASSFTGTGGYTF.

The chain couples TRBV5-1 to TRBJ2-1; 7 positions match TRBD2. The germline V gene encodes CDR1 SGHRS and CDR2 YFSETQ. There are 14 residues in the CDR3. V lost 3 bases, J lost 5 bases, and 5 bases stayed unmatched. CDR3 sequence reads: CASSYGTKNNEQFF. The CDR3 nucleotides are TGCGCCAGCAGCTACGGGACTAAAAACAATGAGCAGTTCTTC.

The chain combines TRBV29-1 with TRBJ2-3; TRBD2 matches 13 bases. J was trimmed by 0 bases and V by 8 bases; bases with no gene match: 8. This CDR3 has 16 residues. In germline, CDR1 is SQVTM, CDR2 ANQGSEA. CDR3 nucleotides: TGCAGCTCCCGGACTAGCGGGAGCCCCAGCACAGATACGCAGTATTTT. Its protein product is CSSRTSGSPSTDTQYF.

The CDR3 spells CASRKSSLSAYNEQFF. CDR3 coding DNA: TGTGCCAGCAGGAAGAGTAGCCTATCAGCCTACAATGAGCAGTTCTTC. This sequence joins TRBV2 and TRBJ2-1; D is uncertain. V gave up 6 bases and J gave up 2 bases, with 17 bases separating them. CDR1 is SNHLY, CDR2 FYNNEI, per germline. The CDR3 is made up of 16 amino acids.

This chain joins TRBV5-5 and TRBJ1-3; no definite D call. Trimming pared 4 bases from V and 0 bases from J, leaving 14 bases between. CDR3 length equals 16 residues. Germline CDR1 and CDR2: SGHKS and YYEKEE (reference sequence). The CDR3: CASSLTRSASGNTIYF. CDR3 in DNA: TGTGCCAGCAGCCTGACACGTTCGGCCTCTGGAAACACCATATATTTT. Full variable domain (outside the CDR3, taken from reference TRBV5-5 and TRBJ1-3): DAGVTQSPTHLIKTRGQQVTLRCSPISGHKSVSWYQQVLGQGPQFIFQYYEKEERGRGNFPDRFSARQFPNYSSELNVNALLLGDSALYLCASSLTRSASGNTIYFGEGSWLTVV.

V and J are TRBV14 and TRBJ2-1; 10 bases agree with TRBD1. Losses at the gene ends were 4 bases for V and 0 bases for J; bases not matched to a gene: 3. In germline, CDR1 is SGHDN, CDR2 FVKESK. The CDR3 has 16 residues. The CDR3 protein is CASSPWTGGSYNEQFF. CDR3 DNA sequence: TGTGCCAGCAGCCCTTGGACAGGGGGCTCCTACAATGAGCAGTTCTTC. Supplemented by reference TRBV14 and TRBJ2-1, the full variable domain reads EAGVTQFPSHSVIEKGQTVTLRCDPISGHDNLYWYRRVMGKEIKFLLHFVKESKQDESGMPNNRFLAERTGGTYSTLKVQPAELEDSGVYFCASSPWTGGSYNEQFFGPGTRLTVL.

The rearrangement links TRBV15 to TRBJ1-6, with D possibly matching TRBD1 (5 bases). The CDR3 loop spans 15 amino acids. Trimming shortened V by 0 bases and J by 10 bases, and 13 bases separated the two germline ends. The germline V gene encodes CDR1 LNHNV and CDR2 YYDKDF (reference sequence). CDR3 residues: CATSRDLGGESPLHF. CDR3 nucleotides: TGTGCCACCAGCAGAGATTTGGGGGGTGAGTCACCCCTCCACTTT.

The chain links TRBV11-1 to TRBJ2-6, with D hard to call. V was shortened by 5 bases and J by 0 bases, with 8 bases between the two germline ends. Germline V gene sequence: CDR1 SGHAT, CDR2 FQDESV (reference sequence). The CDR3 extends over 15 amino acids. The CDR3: CASSPDTSGANVLTF. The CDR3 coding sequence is TGTGCCAGCAGCCCCGACACCTCTGGGGCCAACGTCCTGACTTTC.

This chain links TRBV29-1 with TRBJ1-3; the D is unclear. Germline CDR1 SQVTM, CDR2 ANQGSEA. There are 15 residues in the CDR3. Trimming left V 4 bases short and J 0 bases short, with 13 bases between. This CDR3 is CSVAIDRTSGNTIYF. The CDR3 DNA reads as TGCAGCGTTGCCATCGACCGTACCTCTGGAAACACCATATATTTT.

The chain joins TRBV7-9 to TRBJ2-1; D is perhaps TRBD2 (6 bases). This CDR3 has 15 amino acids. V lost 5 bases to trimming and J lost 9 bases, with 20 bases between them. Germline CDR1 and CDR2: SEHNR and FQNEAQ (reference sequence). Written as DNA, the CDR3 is TGTGCCAGCAGCCCAGACGGGGGTCTTGGGGGTGAGCAGTTCTTC. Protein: CASSPDGGLGGEQFF.

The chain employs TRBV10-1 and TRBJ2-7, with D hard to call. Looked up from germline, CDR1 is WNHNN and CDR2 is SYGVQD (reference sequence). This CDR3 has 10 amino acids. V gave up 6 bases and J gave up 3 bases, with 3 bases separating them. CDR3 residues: CASRCYEQYF. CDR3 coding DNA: TGCGCCAGCAGGTGCTACGAGCAGTACTTC.

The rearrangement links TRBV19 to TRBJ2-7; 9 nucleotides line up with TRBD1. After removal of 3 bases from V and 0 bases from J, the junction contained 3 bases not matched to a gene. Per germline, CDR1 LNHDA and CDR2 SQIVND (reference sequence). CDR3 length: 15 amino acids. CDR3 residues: CASSIDRGSSYEQYF. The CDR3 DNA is TGTGCCAGTAGTATCGACAGGGGGAGCTCCTACGAGCAGTACTTC. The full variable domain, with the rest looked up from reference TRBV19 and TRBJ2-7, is DGGITQSPKYLFRKEGQNVTLSCEQNLNHDAMYWYRQDPGQGLRLIYYSQIVNDFQKGDIAEGYSVSREKKESFPLTVTSAQKNPTAFYLCASSIDRGSSYEQYFGPGTRLTVT.

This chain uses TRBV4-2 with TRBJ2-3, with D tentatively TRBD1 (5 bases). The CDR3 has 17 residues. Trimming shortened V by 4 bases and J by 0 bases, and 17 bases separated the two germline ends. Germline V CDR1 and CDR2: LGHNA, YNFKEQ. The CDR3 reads CASSPLGAGTSTDTQYF. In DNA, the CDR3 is TGTGCCAGCAGCCCCTTAGGGGCAGGCACTAGCACAGATACGCAGTATTTT.

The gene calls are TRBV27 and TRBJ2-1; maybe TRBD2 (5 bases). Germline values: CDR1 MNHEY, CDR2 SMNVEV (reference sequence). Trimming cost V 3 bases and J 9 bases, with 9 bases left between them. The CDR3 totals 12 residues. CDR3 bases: TGTGCCAGCAGTTTCCGGGGTTCTGAGCAGTTCTTC. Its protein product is CASSFRGSEQFF.